This T cell receptor beta chain is drawn from a study of T cells in women clearing cervical HPV infection. Study-level information: Case blood drawn at lesion detection; control blood after infection cleared. General observations from the study: Richness differences could reflect unmeasured T-cell content per sample.

For this clone: Its specificity is not known. The read terminates 3 residues ahead of where the CDR3 ends, so the germline J gene completes it.

Generated by immunoSEQ multiplex PCR, the TCRdb table keeps only in-frame clones and is missing some. In total, the table holds about 30,000 clones. CDR3 length equals 13 residues. Germline V gene lookup returns CDR1 GTSNPN and CDR2 SVGIG (reference sequence). The ends were cut back, 0 bases at V and 4 bases at J, with 7 bases in the middle. This TCR came from a woman aged 18 to 69 with a cervical HPV16 infection that either progressed to CIN3+ or cleared (not recorded which). The sequenced material came from blood buffy coat. V is TRBV30 and J is TRBJ2-1; D remains unclear. The CDR3 bases that were read are TGTGCCTGGAGTGTACAGTGGTACAATGAG. Translating it yields CAWSVQWYNE. The whole CDR3 sequence is CAWSVQWYNEQFF.